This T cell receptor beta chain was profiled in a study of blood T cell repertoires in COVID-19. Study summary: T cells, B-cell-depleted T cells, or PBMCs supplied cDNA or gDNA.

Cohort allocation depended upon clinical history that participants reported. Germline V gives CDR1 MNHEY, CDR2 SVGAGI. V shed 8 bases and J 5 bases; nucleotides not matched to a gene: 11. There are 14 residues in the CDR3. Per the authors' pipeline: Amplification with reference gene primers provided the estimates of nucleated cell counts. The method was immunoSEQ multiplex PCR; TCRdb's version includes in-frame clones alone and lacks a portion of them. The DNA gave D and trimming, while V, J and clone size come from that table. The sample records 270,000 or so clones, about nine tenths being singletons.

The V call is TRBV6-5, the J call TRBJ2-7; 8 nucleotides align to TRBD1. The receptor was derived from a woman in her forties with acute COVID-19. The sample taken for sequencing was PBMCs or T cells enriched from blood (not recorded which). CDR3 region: CASGRYMTGDEQYF. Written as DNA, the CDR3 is TGTGCCAGCGGCCGTTACATGACAGGGGACGAGCAGTACTTC.